This is a list of T cell receptor beta chains from one sample in a study of T cell repertoires in cytomegalovirus infection. TCRdb analysed the reads with MiXCR anew, one entry per CDR3 protein. The data contain about 490,000 distinct CDR3 sequences, about 30% of them singletons. The sequencing input was PBMCs. The origin of the receptors is a human donor in good health (CMV status not recorded). Some clones in this sample may be carry-over from other donors' samples. Each CDR3 is given with its conserved first and last residue. D genes are given only for firm matches. A row's size may be missing; if present it is once, few, many or a size class.

V gene,clone size,D gene,J gene,CDR3 length,CDR3 protein,CDR3 DNA
TRBV6-1,.,.,TRBJ2-1,15,CASSAWGWSLHEQFF,TGTGCCAGCAGTGCTTGGGGTTGGTCCCTCCATGAGCAGTTCTTC
TRBV28,.,.,TRBJ2-3,13,CASRKTSTDTQYF,TGTGCCAGCAGGAAAACTAGCACAGATACGCAGTATTTT
TRBV20-1,once,TRBD2,TRBJ2-3,20,CSARTTERLAGSRVPDTQYF,TGCAGTGCTAGAACCACGGAACGTCTAGCGGGGAGTCGGGTCCCAGATACGCAGTATTTT
TRBV12-3/TRBV12-4,few,.,TRBJ1-4,13,CASSLDGVGKLFF,TGTGCCAGCAGTTTAGACGGGGTCGGAAAACTGTTTTTT
TRBV7-8,few,TRBD2,TRBJ2-1,16,CASSKGTSGIYNEQFF,TGTGCCAGCAGCAAAGGGACTAGCGGGATCTACAATGAGCAGTTCTTC
TRBV19,.,TRBD1,TRBJ2-1,13,CASSVTGGNEQFF,TGTGCCAGTAGTGTGACAGGGGGGAATGAGCAGTTCTTC
TRBV20-1,.,.,TRBJ2-3,15,CSAPPENPSTDTQYF,TGCAGTGCCCCTCCGGAGAACCCTAGCACAGATACGCAGTATTTT
TRBV7-9,few,.,TRBJ2-3,14,CASSPHRTTDTQYF,TGTGCCAGCAGCCCCCACCGGACCACAGATACGCAGTATTTT
TRBV4-3,few,.,TRBJ2-1,14,CASSQARHNNEQFF,TGCGCCAGCAGCCAAGCGAGACATAACAATGAGCAGTTCTTC
TRBV27,.,TRBD2,TRBJ2-2,16,CASSQASGLNTGELFF,TGTGCCAGCAGTCAAGCTAGCGGCCTGAACACCGGGGAGCTGTTTTTT
TRBV7-2,many,TRBD1,TRBJ1-1,13,CASSLGQGTEAFF,TGTGCCAGCAGCTTAGGACAGGGGACTGAAGCTTTCTTT
TRBV20-1,.,TRBD1,TRBJ1-2,14,CSATEGTGQRGYTF,TGCAGTGCTACCGAAGGGACAGGTCAACGTGGCTACACCTTC
TRBV7-2,.,TRBD1,TRBJ2-7,19,CASSVPGTGALPRLYEQYF,TGTGCCAGCAGCGTTCCGGGGACAGGGGCTCTCCCGCGCTTATACGAGCAGTACTTC
TRBV12-3/TRBV12-4,.,.,TRBJ1-1,14,CASSQHGMNTEAFF,TGTGCCAGCAGTCAACACGGAATGAACACTGAAGCTTTCTTT
TRBV6-1,few,TRBD1,TRBJ2-7,15,CASRTGTGGSYEQYF,TGTGCCAGCAGAACCGGGACAGGTGGATCCTACGAGCAGTACTTC
TRBV4-1,once,TRBD2,TRBJ2-1,18,CASSPRLAGGSPYNEQFF,TGCGCCAGCAGCCCTAGGTTAGCGGGAGGTTCACCCTACAATGAGCAGTTCTTC
TRBV5-1,.,.,TRBJ2-1,12,CASSTEGLRTFF,TGCGCCAGCAGCACAGAGGGCCTTAGGACGTTCTTC
TRBV3-1,.,.,TRBJ1-1,15,CASSQELVMNTEAFF,TGTGCCAGCAGCCAAGAGTTAGTTATGAACACTGAAGCTTTCTTT
TRBV11-2,.,.,TRBJ2-5,15,CASSFLDGSKETQYF,TGTGCCAGCAGCTTCCTCGATGGAAGTAAGGAGACCCAGTACTTC
TRBV6-1,many,TRBD1,TRBJ1-2,15,CASSISGTEYGGYTF,TGTGCCAGCAGTATATCCGGGACAGAGTATGGAGGCTACACCTTC